One sample yielded the 28 T cell receptor beta chains listed below, sequenced in a study of T-cell reconstitution after alpha-beta-depleted transplantation in children. Unique molecular identifiers were incorporated when the TCRbeta library was constructed. Each CDR3 protein is one row after TCRdb ran MiXCR on the PCR reads. The table lists 90,000 to 150,000 distinct CDR3 sequences, roughly 23% of them singletons. Source: PBMCs, mostly from graft donor cells, taken 180 days after TCRalphabeta/CD19-depleted stem cell transplant. The receptors shown here come from a male patient aged 2 to 9 who had a stem cell transplant for chronic granulomatous disease, so the T cells may come from the graft donor.

This clonotype was seen a few times. This chain joins TRBV5-6 and TRBJ1-5; a possible D gene is TRBD1 (5 bases). Between the trimmed V and J ends, which lost 3 bases and 5 bases, there was a span of 12 bases. This CDR3 is 14 amino acids long. The germline V gene has CDR1 SGHDT and CDR2 YYEEEE. The DNA of the CDR3 is TGTGCCAGCAGCTACGGGACTGCCCATCAGCCCCAGCATTTT. Translation gives CASSYGTAHQPQHF. Complete variable domain (other parts from reference TRBV5-6 and TRBJ1-5): DAGVTQSPTHLIKTRGQQVTLRCSPKSGHDTVSWYQQALGQGPQFIFQYYEEEERQRGNFPDRFSGHQFPNYSSELNVNALLLGDSALYLCASSYGTAHQPQHFGDGTRLSIL.

The CDR3 DNA sequence: TGCGCCAGCAGCCAGCATTGGGAGGCTAGCGGGAGTATCTACTTC. Translation: CASSQHWEASGSIYF. J is TRBJ2-7 and V is TRBV4-1; 10 nucleotides agree with TRBD2. Losses at the gene ends were 3 bases for V and 13 bases for J; bases not matched to a gene: 15. Germline lookup yields CDR1 MGHRA and CDR2 YSYEKL. This CDR3 is 15 amino acids long.

This chain links TRBV25-1 with TRBJ2-2, with 9 nucleotides matching TRBD2. V lost 2 bases, J lost 5 bases, and 12 bases stayed unmatched. CDR1 MGHDK and CDR2 SYGVNS come from the germline V gene. This CDR3 spans 18 amino acids. For the CDR3, the DNA is TGTGCCAGCAGTGAAGGGCGGGAGGGCCCTCGGGAGACCGGGGAGCTGTTTTTT. Its translation: CASSEGREGPRETGELFF. Looking up the rest from reference TRBV25-1 and TRBJ2-2 gives the full variable domain: EADIYQTPRYLVIGTGKKITLECSQTMGHDKMYWYQQDPGMELHLIHYSYGVNSTEKGDLSSESTVSRIRTEHFPLTLESARPSHTSQYLCASSEGREGPRETGELFFGEGSRLTVL.

In DNA form, the CDR3 reads TGTGCCACCAGGGCCGGGACGGCGCGGGGAGATACGCAGTATTTT. This gives the protein CATRAGTARGDTQYF. The chain uses TRBV15 and TRBJ2-3; the D gene is possibly TRBD2 (6 bases). CDR3 length equals 15 residues. Germline V gene sequence: CDR1 LNHNV, CDR2 YYDKDF (reference sequence). V lost 6 bases and J lost 5, with 18 bases in between.

In this sample, this clonotype turned up a few times. The J gene is TRBJ2-3, the V gene TRBV27; D gene uncertain. This CDR3 contains 12 residues. V lost 3 bases to trimming and J lost 7 bases, with 8 bases between them. Germline values: CDR1 MNHEY, CDR2 SMNVEV (reference sequence). CDR3 sequence: CASSLYGNTQYF. DNA for the CDR3: TGTGCCAGCAGTTTGTACGGAAATACGCAGTATTTT.

This clonotype appeared many times. The germline gene is not matched at one end of the junction; a read error may be the cause. The CDR3 reads CASSLGRGGALLDF. The CDR3 DNA reads as TGCGCCAGCAGCTTGGGCCGCGGGGGGGCCCTTTTGGATTTT. The chain couples TRBV5-1 to TRBJ2-3; TRBD2 agrees at 9 bases. Germline V gives CDR1 SGHRS, CDR2 YFSETQ. CDR3 length: 14 residues.

The count of this clonotype is one. At one end, the junction sequence differs from germline, possibly due to a read error. The chain has TRBV12-3 or TRBV12-4 and TRBJ1-2, with D perhaps TRBD1 (6 bases). The CDR3 has 13 amino acids. CDR3: CASSFPGAYVYTF. The CDR3 coding sequence is TGTGCCAGCAGTTTCCCAGGGGCCTATGTCTACACCTTC.

This sequence joins TRBV7-2 and TRBJ2-7; D is unclear. Germline-derived CDR1 and CDR2 are SGHTA and FQGNSA. V was cut by 5 bases and J by 2 bases, with 10 bases left in between. This CDR3 contains 13 residues. The DNA for the CDR3 is TGTGCCAGCAGCCCGCACGCAACCTACGAGCAGTACTTC. This gives the protein CASSPHATYEQYF.

The CDR3 bases are TGTGCCAGTAACAGGGTAGCCGGGGAGCTGTTTTTT. The encoded protein is CASNRVAGELFF. The chain has TRBV7-2 and TRBJ2-2, with D maybe TRBD1 (6 bases). Germline CDR1 SGHTA, CDR2 FQGNSA. Trimming removed 9 bases from V and 6 bases from J, with 11 bases in between. This CDR3 has 12 amino acids.

V usage is TRBV2 and J usage is TRBJ2-1, with TRBD1 identical over 9 bases. Germline lookup yields CDR1 SNHLY and CDR2 FYNNEI. The CDR3 spans 15 residues. Losses at the gene ends were 4 bases for V and 12 bases for J; bases not matched to a gene: 13. As DNA, the CDR3 is TGTGCCAGCAGTGTAGGGACAGGGTCCATGGTCATGCAGTTCTTC. Protein sequence: CASSVGTGSMVMQFF.

This clonotype was detected only a few times. This rearrangement joins TRBV20-1 to TRBJ2-1; 7 positions agree with TRBD2. The germline V gene encodes CDR1 DFQATT and CDR2 SNEGSKA (reference sequence). After removal of 5 bases from V and 10 bases from J, the junction contained 11 bases not matched to a gene. This CDR3 comprises 13 residues. CDR3 region: CSAPWREYREQFF. As DNA, the CDR3 is TGCAGTGCTCCTTGGCGGGAGTATCGGGAGCAGTTCTTC.

The rearrangement uses TRBV5-1 and TRBJ2-2; 8 positions agree with TRBD1. Trimming took 1 base from V and 3 from J; bases not matched to a gene: 2. Germline V lookup: CDR1 SGHRS, CDR2 YFSETQ. CDR3 size: 15 residues. The CDR3 sequence is CASSLQGADTGELFF. In DNA form, the CDR3 reads TGCGCCAGCAGCTTGCAGGGGGCGGACACCGGGGAGCTGTTTTTT.

The CDR3 sequence: CASSFSVVLTQYF. In nucleotides, the CDR3 is TGTGCCAGCAGTTTTAGTGTAGTTCTAACCCAGTACTTC. This chain joins TRBV28 and TRBJ2-5; D remains ambiguous. Germline V gene sequence: CDR1 MDHEN, CDR2 SYDVKM. Trimming stripped 3 bases from V and 8 bases from J, with 13 bases between. This CDR3 contains 13 residues.

The chain employs TRBV27 and TRBJ2-1; 8 positions match TRBD1. There are 14 residues in the CDR3. Unmatched junction bases numbered 5, after V lost 7 bases and J lost 3 bases. Germline values: CDR1 MNHEY, CDR2 SMNVEV (reference sequence). CDR3 loop: CASTRQGLYNEQFF. CDR3 sequence (DNA): TGTGCCAGCACCCGACAGGGGCTCTACAATGAGCAGTTCTTC.

The chain has TRBV5-1 and TRBJ2-1; 10 bases are shared with TRBD2. The CDR3 loop spans 15 amino acids. Looked up from germline, CDR1 is SGHRS and CDR2 is YFSETQ. With 0 bases clipped from V and 7 bases from J, the junction kept 4 bases outside the gene matches. The CDR3: CASSLVPSGSNEQFF. The CDR3 nucleotides read TGCGCCAGCAGCTTGGTGCCTAGCGGGAGTAATGAGCAGTTCTTC.

J is TRBJ2-7 and V is TRBV19; 10 nucleotides line up with TRBD1. V lost 5 bases to trimming and J lost 5 bases; unmatched junction nucleotides: 18. The CDR3 totals 18 residues. CDR1 and CDR2 from the germline V gene are LNHDA and SQIVND (reference sequence). This chain's CDR3 is CASSLRRQGAPGGDEQYF. The CDR3 DNA reads TGTGCCAGTAGTCTCCGAAGACAGGGGGCGCCCGGGGGGGACGAGCAGTACTTC.

The sample holds many counts of this clonotype. The CDR3 bases are TGTGCCAGTAGTTCTTGGGCAGGAGGGGGTTCGATAGCCAAAAACATTCAGTACTTC. This translates into CASSSWAGGGSIAKNIQYF. V is TRBV19 and J is TRBJ2-4; either TRBD1 or TRBD2 may supply D (6 bases each). V gave up 5 bases and J gave up 0 bases, with 23 bases separating them. The CDR3 runs to 19 residues. Germline CDR1 LNHDA, CDR2 SQIVND (reference sequence).

This clonotype has just a few counts. The rearrangement links TRBV20-1 to TRBJ2-5, with D possibly being TRBD2 (5 bases). Trimming shortened V by 6 bases and J by 2 bases, and 16 bases separated the two germline ends. Germline assignment: CDR1 DFQATT and CDR2 SNEGSKA (reference sequence). The CDR3 is made up of 14 amino acids. The CDR3, as DNA: TGCAGTGCGGGCGTTGAAGCGGAGCAAGAGACCCAGTACTTC. The encoded protein is CSAGVEAEQETQYF.

V and J are TRBV12-3 or TRBV12-4 and TRBJ2-5, with TRBD1 matching over 8 bases. CDR3 size: 15 residues. V lost 5 bases and J lost 5; bases outside the gene matches: 10. CDR3 DNA: TGTGCCAGCAGTACGAGGGGACAGGCCCAGGAGACCCAGTACTTC. It specifies CASSTRGQAQETQYF.

This chain links TRBV9 with TRBJ2-1; no reliable D call. V was trimmed by 3 bases and J by 2 bases, leaving 9 bases between them. Germline V gene lookup returns CDR1 SGDLS and CDR2 YYNGEE. The length of the CDR3 is 14 residues. CDR3 amino acids: CASSGHQTYNEQFF. CDR3 in DNA: TGTGCCAGCAGCGGGCACCAGACCTACAATGAGCAGTTCTTC.

CDR3 residues: CASSLGGAQNTEAFF. DNA for the CDR3: TGCGCCAGCAGCTTGGGAGGGGCGCAGAACACTGAAGCTTTCTTT. This rearrangement joins TRBV5-1 to TRBJ1-1, with D perhaps TRBD1 (5 bases). This CDR3 spans 15 amino acids. CDR1 is SGHRS and CDR2 is YFSETQ in the germline V gene. With 0 bases removed from V and 1 base from J, the gap between germline ends came to 10 bases.

The chain is built from TRBV20-1 and TRBJ1-2, with TRBD1 matching over 7 bases. CDR1 is DFQATT and CDR2 is SNEGSKA in the germline V gene (reference sequence). V shed 2 bases, J shed 0 bases, and the junction held 0 bases outside the gene matches. This CDR3 contains 13 residues. The CDR3 nucleotides are TGCAGTGCTAGACAGGGGGCTAACTATGGCTACACCTTC. Protein: CSARQGANYGYTF.

This clonotype was seen many times. The chain couples TRBV9 to TRBJ2-2; D remains unclear. Trimming took off 0 bases at V and 4 bases at J, with 7 bases between the two ends. Germline CDR1 SGDLS, CDR2 YYNGEE. There are 14 residues in the CDR3. CDR3 bases: TGTGCCAGCAGCGTAGAGGGTGCCACCGGGGAGCTGTTTTTT. This encodes CASSVEGATGELFF.

This clonotype was recorded a few times. This chain joins TRBV27 and TRBJ1-1, with D possibly TRBD1 on 5 matching bases. CDR1 is MNHEY, CDR2 SMNVEV, per germline (reference sequence). V dropped 1 base and J dropped 2 bases, with 11 bases sitting between them. The CDR3 loop spans 15 amino acids. The CDR3 loop is CASSLFQGLNTEAFF. The CDR3, as DNA: TGTGCCAGCAGTTTATTCCAGGGTCTCAACACTGAAGCTTTCTTT.

V gene TRBV20-1 combines with J gene TRBJ1-5; 8 positions agree with TRBD1. The CDR3 is 15 residues long. The trim removed 2 bases at V and 0 bases at J, leaving 3 bases unmatched. Germline V gene data show CDR1 as DFQATT and CDR2 as SNEGSKA (reference sequence). For the CDR3, the DNA is TGCAGTGCTAGAAAACAGGGGGATAGCAATCAGCCCCAGCATTTT. It translates to CSARKQGDSNQPQHF.

This clonotype showed up just a few times. The chain carries TRBV28 and TRBJ2-3, with 9 bases fitting TRBD2. The CDR3 is made up of 14 amino acids. The germline gives CDR1 MDHEN, CDR2 SYDVKM. V trimming: 6 bases; J trimming: 1 base; junction bases outside the gene matches: 2. CDR3 region: CASSLAGRTDTQYF. The CDR3 DNA follows: TGTGCCAGCAGCCTAGCGGGGCGCACAGATACGCAGTATTTT.

The V gene is TRBV5-1, the J gene TRBJ1-4, with TRBD1 as a possible D gene (6 bases). V was shortened by 1 base and J by 7 bases, with 14 bases between the two germline ends. Germline-derived CDR1 and CDR2 are SGHRS and YFSETQ. This CDR3 has 15 residues. DNA for the CDR3: TGCGCCAGCAGCTTGTGGGGGCGCGAGGGTGAAAAACTGTTTTTT. The encoded protein is CASSLWGREGEKLFF.

Only a few counts were recorded for this clonotype. This chain uses TRBV15 with TRBJ2-5, with TRBD1 matching over 8 bases. The CDR3 has 15 residues. Germline V lookup: CDR1 LNHNV, CDR2 YYDKDF (reference sequence). The V and J ends lost 3 bases and 5 bases, in that order; junction bases with no gene match: 8. The CDR3 DNA follows: TGTGCCACCAGCAGGGCCGACAGGGGATGGGAGACCCAGTACTTC. Translation: CATSRADRGWETQYF.